The present entry profiles one T cell receptor beta chain with its context. Its antigen remains unidentified. Single viable CD3+CD4+CD8-CD45RO+ cells were sorted as the memory CD4+ T cells. This sample is drawn from a study of memory CD4+ T cells and cytomegalovirus serostatus. As for the study in general: Healthy Belgian adult donors included under ten CMV-positive and around 25 CMV-negative people.

This table comes from immunoSEQ multiplex PCR, and its TCRdb copy is limited to in-frame clones, with some not included. The data contain about 60,000 clones, more than 60% of them singletons. Study outcomes and limitations: CMV serostatus prediction reached median AUC about 0.95, or 0.9 with US-trained model. Of approximately 160 reported CMV TCRbeta sequences, about 67 were found in memory CD4+ repertoires.

The CDR3 extends over 15 amino acids. Trimming cost V 5 bases and J 2 bases, with 15 bases left between them. Germline V CDR1 and CDR2: MNHEY, SVGAGI. The chain links TRBV6-5 to TRBJ2-5, with D perhaps TRBD1 or TRBD2 (7 bases each). Sequenced sample: memory CD4+ T cells from blood. The source is an adult in good health and CMV-seronegative. The CDR3 spells CASSRAGTEQETQYF. The CDR3 nucleotides are TGTGCCAGCAGTCGAGCGGGGACAGAGCAAGAGACCCAGTACTTC.